This T cell receptor (beta chain) was recorded in a study of T-cell reconstitution after alpha-beta-depleted transplantation in children. Study-level findings and limits: Alpha-beta T cells present about two months after transplant were reported to originate from several hundred expanded graft clones. T-cell counts and diversity were attributed mostly to newly produced T cells one year after transplant. At day 60, the high TCRbeta diversity found in some patients originated from recipient T cells and thymic progenitors that had survived.

Researchers prepared the TCRbeta library using unique molecular identifiers, the study reports. Via MiXCR, TCRdb re-called the PCR reads, giving one row per CDR3 protein. Among hundreds of thousands of distinct CDR3 sequences listed, approximately 14% were seen once. The junction had 7 bases not matched to a gene; V was cut back by 4 bases and J by 4 bases. The germline CDR1 and CDR2 sequences are SNHLY and FYNNEI. There are 15 residues in the CDR3. This clonotype showed up many times. Its antigen is currently unknown. The material sequenced was PBMCs, taken before TCRalphabeta/CD19-depleted stem cell transplant. The receptor comes from a girl aged 2 to 9 with congenital amegakaryocytic thrombocytopenia, due to receive a stem cell transplant. This sequence joins TRBV2 and TRBJ2-7, with 10 bases aligning to TRBD1. CDR3 residues: CASSAPGQGTYEQYF. The CDR3 DNA reads as TGTGCCAGCAGTGCGCCGGGACAGGGGACATACGAGCAGTACTTC.